Listed here are 27 T cell receptor beta chains from one sample, sequenced in a study of T cells in Graves' hyperthyroidism and ophthalmopathy. TCR beta CDR3 regions were amplified from RNA transcripts. The TCR CDR3 first-round RT-PCR relied on the HTBI primer set. TCRdb fed the multiplex PCR reads into MiXCR, producing one record per CDR3 protein. The table records about 300,000 distinct CDR3 sequences, over 15% of them present only once. Sequenced sample: blood. The receptors were gathered from a man in his thirties or forties with Graves' hyperthyroidism.

This clonotype came up many times. This chain connects TRBV5-1 to TRBJ2-7, with 8 bases lining up with TRBD1. J was trimmed by 3 bases and V by 0 bases; bases with no gene match: 5. Germline-derived CDR1 and CDR2 are SGHRS and YFSETQ. The CDR3 loop spans 15 amino acids. CDR3 DNA sequence: TGCGCCAGCAGCTTGGACCAGGGGGCTATCTACGAGCAGTACTTC. Amino acid sequence: CASSLDQGAIYEQYF.

About this clonotype: A much larger clone is a single base away; this may be a read error. J is TRBJ2-1 and V is TRBV7-9; D is uncertain. The CDR3 is 16 amino acids. The germline CDR1 and CDR2 sequences are SEHNR and FQNEAQ (reference sequence). The CDR3: CASSSPRWESGNDQFF. The CDR3 DNA follows: TGTGCCAGCAGCTCACCGAGATGGGAAAGTGGCAATGACCAGTTCTTC.

This clonotype showed up just a few times. The rearrangement links TRBV28 to TRBJ2-3; 9 bases fit TRBD2. Germline loops: CDR1 MDHEN, CDR2 SYDVKM. CDR3 length: 16 amino acids. Trimming at V came to 6 bases and at J to 1 base, leaving 8 bases not matched to a gene. The CDR3, as DNA: TGTGCCAGCAGCTTAGCGGGAGAAGGGGGCACAGATACGCAGTATTTT. It codes for CASSLAGEGGTDTQYF. Full variable domain (remainder filled in from reference TRBV28 and TRBJ2-3): DVKVTQSSRYLVKRTGEKVFLECVQDMDHENMFWYRQDPGLGLRLIYFSYDVKMKEKGDIPEGYSVSREKKERFSLILESASTNQTSMYLCASSLAGEGGTDTQYFGPGTRLTVL.

This clonotype was observed many times. The chain is built from TRBV20-1 and TRBJ2-5; D is unresolved. The CDR3 spans 14 residues. V was cut by 1 base and J by 4 bases, with 13 bases left in between. Germline values: CDR1 DFQATT, CDR2 SNEGSKA (reference sequence). The CDR3, as DNA: TGCAGTGCTAGAGTCGGTTCGTCTGGAGAGACCCAGTACTTC. Protein sequence: CSARVGSSGETQYF.

This clonotype was found many times. V usage is TRBV2 and J usage is TRBJ2-1, with 11 bases matching TRBD2. The CDR3 spans 14 residues. With V trimmed by 7 bases and J by 6 bases, 5 bases remained unmatched. Germline V lookup: CDR1 SNHLY, CDR2 FYNNEI. The CDR3 nucleotides are TGTGCCAGCACTCGACTAGCGGGACCCAATGAGCAGTTCTTC. This codes for CASTRLAGPNEQFF.

This clonotype was found many times. V gene TRBV30 combines with J gene TRBJ2-1; D is perhaps TRBD2 (6 bases). The germline V and J ends were trimmed by 2 bases and 8 bases, with 19 bases remaining between them. The CDR3 sequence is 15 residues long. Germline CDR1 GTSNPN, CDR2 SVGIG (reference sequence). The CDR3 nucleotides are TGTGCCTGGAGTCATTACGGCTCGGGGGTCGATGAGCAGTTCTTC. Amino acid sequence: CAWSHYGSGVDEQFF.

This clonotype was seen a handful of times. V usage is TRBV10-3 and J usage is TRBJ2-7; maybe TRBD2 (6 bases). Trimming shortened V by 7 bases and J by 7 bases, and 17 bases separated the two germline ends. The CDR3 length is 13 residues. CDR1 is ENHRY, CDR2 SYGVKD, per germline. For the CDR3, the DNA is TGTGCCATCAACGACGGGAGCTTGGAAGAGCAGTACTTC. Its translation: CAINDGSLEEQYF.

The J gene is TRBJ2-1, the V gene TRBV4-1; 12 nucleotides match TRBD2. After removal of 1 base from V and 9 bases from J, the junction contained 10 bases not matched to a gene. Germline lookup yields CDR1 MGHRA and CDR2 YSYEKL. This CDR3 is 17 amino acids long. CDR3 sequence reads: CASSQGRTSGDGGEQFF. CDR3 in DNA: TGCGCCAGCAGCCAAGGGCGGACTAGCGGGGATGGGGGTGAGCAGTTCTTC.

The V call is TRBV2, the J call TRBJ1-4, with unresolved D. Germline CDR1 is SNHLY and CDR2 is FYNNEI. CDR3 length equals 13 residues. Trimming cost V 8 bases and J 8 bases, with 15 bases left between them. CDR3 in amino acids: CASRLSLGEKLFF. CDR3 sequence (DNA): TGTGCCAGCCGGCTTTCTTTGGGGGAAAAACTGTTTTTT.

This clonotype was found many times. The V and J genes are TRBV20-1 and TRBJ2-7; D is uncertain. This CDR3 region has 14 residues. CDR1 DFQATT and CDR2 SNEGSKA come from the germline V gene (reference sequence). Trimming removed 0 bases at V and 7 bases at J, with 16 bases between. The CDR3 reads CSARDPASWGEQYF. The CDR3 nucleotides read TGCAGTGCTAGAGACCCGGCCTCTTGGGGTGAGCAGTACTTC.

The V and J genes are TRBV9 and TRBJ2-1; a weak D match, TRBD2 (5 bases). Between the trimmed V and J ends, which lost 0 bases and 0 bases, there was a span of 13 bases. This CDR3 spans 17 amino acids. CDR1 and CDR2 from the germline V gene are SGDLS and YYNGEE. DNA for the CDR3: TGTGCCAGCAGCGTAGGTCCTAGCTCCTACTCCTACAATGAGCAGTTCTTC. Its translation is CASSVGPSSYSYNEQFF.

This clonotype has just a few counts. The chain recombines TRBV9 with TRBJ1-6; TRBD1 is a possible D gene (5 bases). CDR3 size: 18 residues. The germline CDR1 and CDR2 sequences are SGDLS and YYNGEE. V was trimmed by 4 bases and J by 0 bases, leaving 17 bases between them. CDR3 coding DNA: TGTGCCAGCAGCTCGATGGGACGGTCGAGCTCCTATAATTCACCCCTCCACTTT. Its protein product is CASSSMGRSSSYNSPLHF.

J is TRBJ2-7 and V is TRBV10-1; 8 bases map to TRBD2. V gave up 4 bases and J gave up 2 bases; unmatched junction bases: 7. Germline CDR1 reads WNHNN; CDR2 reads SYGVQD (reference sequence). This CDR3 comprises 15 residues. The CDR3: CASSVGLVNPYEQYF. CDR3 DNA: TGCGCCAGCAGTGTGGGACTAGTCAATCCCTACGAGCAGTACTTC.

The CDR3 spells CASSFLVGATGELFF. CDR3 nucleotides: TGTGCCAGCAGTTTTCTAGTGGGAGCGACGGGGGAGCTGTTTTTT. The chain uses TRBV28 and TRBJ2-2, with D perhaps matching TRBD2 (5 bases). Trimming removed 3 bases at V and 8 bases at J, with 16 bases between. This CDR3 has 15 residues. Germline V gives CDR1 MDHEN, CDR2 SYDVKM. The full variable domain, rest sourced from reference TRBV28 and TRBJ2-2, is DVKVTQSSRYLVKRTGEKVFLECVQDMDHENMFWYRQDPGLGLRLIYFSYDVKMKEKGDIPEGYSVSREKKERFSLILESASTNQTSMYLCASSFLVGATGELFFGEGSRLTVL.

The chain has TRBV11-2 and TRBJ2-1; 11 nucleotides align to TRBD2. This CDR3 region has 19 residues. Trimming removed 0 bases from V and 5 bases from J; junction bases left unmatched: 12. Looked up from germline, CDR1 is SGHAT and CDR2 is FQNNGV. The CDR3 bases are TGTGCCAGCAGCTTAGATTCACTAGCGGGAGTAATCGGGCACAATGAGCAGTTCTTC. It translates to CASSLDSLAGVIGHNEQFF. Full variable domain (rest looked up from reference TRBV11-2 and TRBJ2-1): EAGVAQSPRYKIIEKRQSVAFWCNPISGHATLYWYQQILGQGPKLLIQFQNNGVVDDSQLPKDRFSAERLKGVDSTLKIQPAKLEDSAVYLCASSLDSLAGVIGHNEQFFGPGTRLTVL.

With regard to this clonotype: Germline is not matched at one junction end, which may reflect a read error. CDR3 loop: CATETRERDTEVFF. The CDR3 bases are TGTGCCACAGAGACCCGGGAGAGGGACACGGAAGTTTTCTTT. V usage is TRBV5-6 and J usage is TRBJ1-1; D may be TRBD1 (6 bases). Germline CDR1 is SGHDT and CDR2 is YYEEEE. This CDR3 comprises 14 residues.

In its sample, this clonotype was seen many times. The J gene is TRBJ2-7, the V gene TRBV3-1; D is undetermined. Per germline, CDR1 LGHDT and CDR2 YNNKEL (reference sequence). The CDR3 runs to 14 residues. V shed 4 bases and J shed 2 bases, with 12 bases lying between them. This CDR3 is CASSRVGGPYEQYF. The CDR3, as DNA: TGTGCCAGCAGCCGGGTTGGCGGTCCCTACGAGCAGTACTTC.

Worth noting for this clonotype: This could be a read error, since a much larger clone is one nucleotide away. No conserved phenylalanine or tryptophan is present at the end of the CDR3, so a read error is the likely explanation. The J gene is TRBJ1-5, the V gene TRBV12-3 or TRBV12-4, with a possible D match to TRBD1 (5 bases). CDR3 size: 17 residues. The ends were cut back, 2 bases at V and 3 bases at J, with 17 bases in the middle. The CDR3 DNA sequence: TGTGCCAGCAGTTTAAGGGCAGGGAGAGGGGCCAATCAGCCCCAGCATCTT. This encodes CASSLRAGRGANQPQHL.

There are many counts of this clonotype. The chain joins TRBV18 to TRBJ1-2; D unclear. V was clipped by 2 bases and J by 3 bases, with 10 bases between them. Germline-derived CDR1 and CDR2 are KGHSH and LQKENI. CDR3 length: 14 amino acids. The CDR3 reads CASSPDPNYYGYTF. CDR3 bases: TGTGCCAGCTCACCAGATCCTAATTACTATGGCTACACCTTC.

In its sample, this clonotype was seen many times. The rearrangement uses TRBV4-2 and TRBJ2-7; TRBD2 matches at 9 bases. CDR3 length: 17 amino acids. With 1 base clipped from V and 2 bases from J, the junction kept 9 bases outside the gene matches. Germline V gene data show CDR1 as LGHNA and CDR2 as YNFKEQ. In DNA, the CDR3 is TGTGCCAGCAGCCAAGTAGCCAGCGGGAGGACCCCCTACGAGCAGTACTTC. Translated, it gives CASSQVASGRTPYEQYF.

This clonotype was observed a few times. V and J are TRBV6-5 and TRBJ1-2; D is perhaps TRBD1 (5 bases). CDR3 length equals 15 residues. V was cut by 0 bases and J by 6 bases, with 14 bases left in between. Germline CDR1 and CDR2: MNHEY and SVGAGI. The CDR3 DNA sequence: TGTGCCAGCAGTTACTCGGAGTTAAGAGGGGATGGCTACACCTTC. Its protein is CASSYSELRGDGYTF.

This clonotype has a handful of counts. The chain employs TRBV7-2 and TRBJ2-2, with a weak D call TRBD2 (6 bases). CDR1 is SGHTA and CDR2 is FQGNSA in the germline V gene. This CDR3 is built from 17 residues. The V gene lost 3 bases and the J gene lost 0 bases, with 14 bases spanning the gap. This CDR3 is CASSFTPGRANTGELFF. The CDR3, as DNA: TGTGCCAGCAGCTTTACCCCCGGGAGAGCGAACACCGGGGAGCTGTTTTTT. Combining the CDR3 with reference TRBV7-2 and TRBJ2-2 gives the whole variable domain GAGVSQSPSNKVTEKGKDVELRCDPISGHTALYWYRQSLGQGLEFLIYFQGNSAPDKSGLPSDRFSAERTGGSVSTLTIQRTQQEDSAVYLCASSFTPGRANTGELFFGEGSRLTVL.

There are many counts of this clonotype. The CDR3: CASSPDRGGWEKLFF. For the CDR3, the DNA is TGTGCCAGCAGCCCTGACAGGGGCGGGTGGGAAAAACTGTTTTTT. This chain links TRBV12-3 or TRBV12-4 with TRBJ1-4; 8 bases agree with TRBD1. J was trimmed by 8 bases and V by 6 bases; bases with no gene match: 11. The CDR3 is 15 residues long.

This clonotype showed up many times. This sequence joins TRBV6-1 and TRBJ1-1; D may be TRBD1 (5 bases). V was pared by 0 bases and J by 3 bases, with 20 bases between. The CDR3 runs to 18 residues. Germline V gene sequence: CDR1 MNHNS, CDR2 SASEGT. In DNA, the CDR3 is TGTGCCAGCAGTGAAGCGATAACTCCAGGGTCGAGGGACACTGAAGCTTTCTTT. Its protein product is CASSEAITPGSRDTEAFF.

With regard to this clonotype: Lacking the conserved final phenylalanine or tryptophan, this CDR3 likely reflects a read error. The gene calls are TRBV4-1 and TRBJ1-1; TRBD1 aligns across 7 bases. Germline CDR1 is MGHRA and CDR2 is YSYEKL. This CDR3 is 15 amino acids long. V was clipped by 7 bases and J by 7 bases; unmatched bases: 15. The CDR3 loop reads CASTTQTGVGSEAFL. In nucleotides, the CDR3 is TGCGCCAGCACCACCCAAACAGGGGTGGGAAGTGAAGCTTTCCTT.

Concerning this clonotype: This sequence may be a read error, since a much larger clone differs from it by one base. The V call is TRBV2, the J call TRBJ1-1; no firm D call. The CDR3 totals 12 residues. CDR1 is SNHLY and CDR2 is FYNNEI in the germline V gene. Trimming took off 3 bases at V and 10 bases at J, with 12 bases between the two ends. CDR3 residues: CASSDGLSVAFF. The CDR3 DNA reads as TGTGCCAGCAGTGATGGTCTCTCGGTAGCTTTCTTT. The variable domain in full, with the rest retrieved from reference TRBV2 and TRBJ1-1, is EPEVTQTPSHQVTQMGQEVILRCVPISNHLYFYWYRQILGQKVEFLVSFYNNEISEKSEIFDDQFSVERPDGSNFTLKIRSTKLEDSAMYFCASSDGLSVAFFGQGTRLTVV.

This clonotype has just one count. The genes are TRBV25-1 and TRBJ1-4; no reliable D call. The germline gives CDR1 MGHDK, CDR2 SYGVNS. Between the trimmed V and J ends, which lost 6 bases and 10 bases, there was a span of 15 bases. The CDR3 is 13 amino acids. CDR3 region: CASRERPEGKLFF. CDR3 coding DNA: TGTGCCAGCAGGGAGAGGCCGGAGGGAAAACTGTTTTTT.